This T cell receptor beta chain is from a study of shared clonotypes between healthy human individuals. The donors, healthy adults who were HIV-negative, had experienced no recent acute infections or vaccinations. Both subsets, CD45RA+ naive and CD45RA-negative memory, were split from the CD4+ cells. About this clone itself: Its target is unknown.

The CDR3 has 16 amino acids. Findings and limits, study-wide: Non-shared clonotypes displayed generation probabilities falling below those of clonotypes present in all four donors. Some naive CD4 clonotypes, around 4.7%, turned up in common across a few donors.

Using immunoSEQ multiplex PCR, the repertoire was profiled, and TCRdb retains in-frame clones only, with some absent. This table holds a few million clones, approximately 92% found once. What was sequenced was naive CD4+ T cells sorted from blood. Subset meaning: CD45RA+ positively selected. The TCR was taken from a man between 18 and 29 years old in good health. The chain couples TRBV21-1 to TRBJ2-7. TRBV21-1 has pseudogene status. CDR3 coding DNA: TGTGCCAGCAGCAAAATATACGGACGAAGCTCCTACGAGCAGTACTTC. Amino acid sequence: CASSKIYGRSSYEQYF.